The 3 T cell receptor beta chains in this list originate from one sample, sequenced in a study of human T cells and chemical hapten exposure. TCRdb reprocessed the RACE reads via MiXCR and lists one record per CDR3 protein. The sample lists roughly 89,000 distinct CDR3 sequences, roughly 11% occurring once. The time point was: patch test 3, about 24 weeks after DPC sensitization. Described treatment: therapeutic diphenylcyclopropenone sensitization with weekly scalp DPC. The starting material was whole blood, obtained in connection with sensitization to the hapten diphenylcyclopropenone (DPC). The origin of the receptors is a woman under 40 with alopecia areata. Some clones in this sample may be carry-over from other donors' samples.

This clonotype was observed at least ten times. CDR3 DNA: TGCAGTGCTATCCCGGGGCCAAATCAGCCCCAGCATTTT. This encodes CSAIPGPNQPQHF. The V call is TRBV20-1, the J call TRBJ1-5, with D possibly being TRBD1 (5 bases). The V end lost 4 bases, the J end lost 4 bases, and 11 bases lay between the germline ends. Germline V CDR1 and CDR2: DFQATT, SNEGSKA (reference sequence). The CDR3 has 13 amino acids.

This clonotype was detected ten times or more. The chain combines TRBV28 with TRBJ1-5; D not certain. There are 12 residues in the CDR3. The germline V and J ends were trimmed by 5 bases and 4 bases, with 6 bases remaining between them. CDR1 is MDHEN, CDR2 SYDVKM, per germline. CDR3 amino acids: CASSISNQPQHF. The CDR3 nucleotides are TGTGCCAGCAGTATAAGTAATCAGCCCCAGCATTTT.

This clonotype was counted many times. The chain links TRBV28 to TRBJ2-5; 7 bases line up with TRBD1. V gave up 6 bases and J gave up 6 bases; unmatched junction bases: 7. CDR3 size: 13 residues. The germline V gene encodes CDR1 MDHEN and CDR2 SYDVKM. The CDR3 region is CASSLTGLQTQYF. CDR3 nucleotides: TGTGCCAGCAGCTTGACAGGGTTGCAGACCCAGTACTTC.